This T cell receptor (beta chain) emerged from a study of T cell responses to AZD1222 COVID-19 vaccine (dated by TCRdb to the early 2020s). In the study overall: A total of under 250 trial participants underwent TCR sequencing, of whom about 200 had received two doses of AZD1222 and around 25 had received two doses of the MenACWY control vaccine. Trial participants were enrolled into age subgroups of 18-55, 56-69 and 70-plus years, which contained 148, 28 and 57 TCR-sequenced participants, respectively.

Details on this clone: Which antigen it targets is not known. No much larger clone exists at a distance of one base, and base qualities are not known.

The sample's time point label, in plain terms: about 28 days (+/-7) after the second vaccine dose. AZD1222 recipients with second doses at about 4 weeks or about 12 weeks were pooled, because spike-specific TCR depth and breadth did not differ between schedules. Samples from vaccinated people were obtained from the UK trials COV001 and COV002, which included a single-blind randomized controlled phase 2/3 trial of AZD1222 (ChAdOx1 nCoV-19) in healthy adults. Trial participant PBMC samples were collected at day 0 and day 28 after the second dose for TCRbeta chain sequencing. The CDR3 goes from the cysteine to the phenylalanine over 13 residues. Of all the DNA, just the CDR3 is kept, 39 bases in frame from base 1. Cut back by 4 bases and 4 bases, the V and J ends lie 10 bases apart. CDR1 and CDR2 were assigned from the germline V gene as MNHEY and SVGAGI. Results and caveats for the whole study, not just this receptor: Only six or seven AZD1222 recipients were SARS-CoV-2 seropositive at baseline, limiting conclusions about previously exposed vaccinees. A significant rise in spike-specific TCR breadth and depth was observed after two AZD1222 doses relative to day 0 and relative to MenACWY recipients. Participants were mostly white British and included more females than males, and it was suggested by the authors that clonal diversity may have been underestimated. Reportedly, close to half of the unique spike-specific TCRs recognized epitopes lying outside the regions that are mutated in the B.1.351 and B.1.1.7 variants. Because no day 14 peak-response samples were available, the repertoires could be characterized only after the peak T cell response. The vaccine-associated CD4 TCRs covered the entire spike protein, and the dominant responses fell in regions 160-218 and 743-854. The 56-69-year group was small, and its depth increase did not reach significance, likely because of low power.

The CDR3 regions of human TCRbeta chains were analyzed by immunosequencing. The study's own analysis went as follows. Repertoire TCRs were checked for matches against a reference library of SARS-CoV-2-specific TCRs that had been generated using the MIRA antigen-specificity platform. Breadth meant the fraction of unique TCRs that were SARS-CoV-2-associated, whereas depth meant the fraction of total T cells that were SARS-CoV-2-associated. Using the MIRA data, each spike-specific TCR was assigned both to the spike region to which the TCR was reactive and to a CD4 or CD8 class. Log10-transformed breadth and depth values were compared by one-way ANOVA with Sidak's multiple comparisons tests. TCRdb holds this immuneACCESS table with in-frame rearrangements only. Some clones are missing; in checked studies, unresolved V genes explain under half, and the rest has no known cause. V, J and clone size are taken as reported in that table, and D and trimming were inferred from the DNA itself. The sample contains more than 90,000 clones, around 84% of them found a single time. The ten top clones hold approximately 16% of the sample.

The rearranged chain carries TRBV6-5 and TRBJ1-1, with a tentative D gene TRBD1 over 5 matching bases. The source was peripheral blood, collected 28 days after the second AZD1222 dose. The TCR originated in an adult who received the AZD1222 COVID-19 vaccine. The CDR3 reads as follows: CASSWGVTTEAFF. Here is the DNA: TGTGCCAGCAGTTGGGGGGTCACCACTGAAGCTTTCTTT.